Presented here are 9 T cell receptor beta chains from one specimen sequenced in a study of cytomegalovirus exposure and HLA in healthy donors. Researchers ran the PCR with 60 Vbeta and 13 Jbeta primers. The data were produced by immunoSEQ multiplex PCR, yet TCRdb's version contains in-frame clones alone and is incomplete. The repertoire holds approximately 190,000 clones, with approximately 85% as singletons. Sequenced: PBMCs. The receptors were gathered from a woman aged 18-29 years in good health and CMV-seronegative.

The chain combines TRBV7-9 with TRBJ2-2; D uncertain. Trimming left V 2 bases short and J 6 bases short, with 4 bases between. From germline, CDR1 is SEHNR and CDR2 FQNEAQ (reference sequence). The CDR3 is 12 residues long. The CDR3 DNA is TGTGCCAGCAGCTTATACTCCGGGGAGCTGTTTTTT. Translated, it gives CASSLYSGELFF.

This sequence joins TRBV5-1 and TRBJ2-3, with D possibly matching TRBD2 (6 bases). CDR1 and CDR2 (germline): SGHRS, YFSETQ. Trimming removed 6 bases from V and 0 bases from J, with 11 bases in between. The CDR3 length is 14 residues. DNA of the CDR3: TGCGCCAGCACCCGACTAGGGAGCACAGATACGCAGTATTTT. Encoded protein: CASTRLGSTDTQYF.

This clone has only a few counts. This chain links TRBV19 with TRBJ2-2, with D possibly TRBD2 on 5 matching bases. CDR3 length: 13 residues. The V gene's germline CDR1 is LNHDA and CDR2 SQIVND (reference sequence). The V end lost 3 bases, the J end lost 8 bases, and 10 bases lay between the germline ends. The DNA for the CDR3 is TGTGCCAGTAGTATTGGAGGTTCGGGGGAGCTGTTTTTT. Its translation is CASSIGGSGELFF.

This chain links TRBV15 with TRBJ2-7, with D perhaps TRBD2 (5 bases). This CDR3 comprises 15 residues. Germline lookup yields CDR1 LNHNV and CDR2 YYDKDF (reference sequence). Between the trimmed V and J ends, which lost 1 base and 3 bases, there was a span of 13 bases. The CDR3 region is CATSRGSGGSYEQYF. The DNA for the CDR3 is TGTGCCACCAGCAGAGGTTCGGGTGGGAGCTACGAGCAGTACTTC.

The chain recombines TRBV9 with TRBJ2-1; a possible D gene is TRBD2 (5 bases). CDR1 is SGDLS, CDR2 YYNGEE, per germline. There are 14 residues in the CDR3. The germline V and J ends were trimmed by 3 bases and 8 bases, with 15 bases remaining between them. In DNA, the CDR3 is TGTGCCAGCAGCGCGAGGGCCACGCACGATGAGCAGTTCTTC. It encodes CASSARATHDEQFF.

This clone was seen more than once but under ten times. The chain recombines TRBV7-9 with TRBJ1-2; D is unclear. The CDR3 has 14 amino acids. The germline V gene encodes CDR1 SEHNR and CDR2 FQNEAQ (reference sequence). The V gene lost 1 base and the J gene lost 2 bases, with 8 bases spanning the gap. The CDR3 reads CASSLVTVNYGYTF. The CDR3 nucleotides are TGTGCCAGCAGCTTAGTTACGGTAAACTATGGCTACACCTTC.

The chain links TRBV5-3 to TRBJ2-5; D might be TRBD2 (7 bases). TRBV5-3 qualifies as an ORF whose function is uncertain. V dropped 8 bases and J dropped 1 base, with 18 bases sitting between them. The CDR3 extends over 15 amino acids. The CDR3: CARGGAERVQETQYF. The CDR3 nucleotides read TGTGCCAGGGGGGGGGCGGAAAGAGTCCAAGAGACCCAGTACTTC.

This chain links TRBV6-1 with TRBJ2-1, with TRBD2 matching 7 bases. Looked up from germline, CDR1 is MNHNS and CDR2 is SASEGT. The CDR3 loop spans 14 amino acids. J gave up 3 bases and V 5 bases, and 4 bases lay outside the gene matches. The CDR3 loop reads CASSRAGVYNEQFF. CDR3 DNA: TGTGCCAGCAGTCGGGCGGGGGTCTACAATGAGCAGTTCTTC.

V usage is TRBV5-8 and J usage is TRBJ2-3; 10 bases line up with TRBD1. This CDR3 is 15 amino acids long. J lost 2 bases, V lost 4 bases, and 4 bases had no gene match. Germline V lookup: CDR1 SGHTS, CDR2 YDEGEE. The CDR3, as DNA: TGTGCCAGCAGCAGAGGACAGGGGGTCACAGATACGCAGTATTTT. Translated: CASSRGQGVTDTQYF.